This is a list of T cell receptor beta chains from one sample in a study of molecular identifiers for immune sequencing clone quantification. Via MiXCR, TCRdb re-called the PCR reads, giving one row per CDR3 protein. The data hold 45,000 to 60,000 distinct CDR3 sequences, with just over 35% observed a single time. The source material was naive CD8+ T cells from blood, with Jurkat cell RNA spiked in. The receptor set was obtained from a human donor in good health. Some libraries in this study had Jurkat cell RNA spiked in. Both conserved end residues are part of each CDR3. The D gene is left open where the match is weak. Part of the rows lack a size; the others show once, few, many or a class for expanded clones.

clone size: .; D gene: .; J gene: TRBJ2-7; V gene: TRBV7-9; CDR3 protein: CASSSSVGEQYF; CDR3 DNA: TGTGCCAGCAGCTCTAGCGTGGGGGAGCAGTACTTC
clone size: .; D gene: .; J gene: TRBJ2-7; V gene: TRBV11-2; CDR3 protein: CASSLGVSNYEQYF; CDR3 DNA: TGTGCCAGCAGCTTAGGAGTGAGCAACTACGAGCAGTACTTC
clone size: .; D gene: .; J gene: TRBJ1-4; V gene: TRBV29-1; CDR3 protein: CSVSVKMRPEEKLFF; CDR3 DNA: TGCAGCGTTTCTGTAAAGATGCGCCCGGAGGAAAAACTGTTTTTT
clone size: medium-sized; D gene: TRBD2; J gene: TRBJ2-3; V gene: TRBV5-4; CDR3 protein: CASSIAGGPIDTQYF; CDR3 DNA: TGTGCCAGCAGCATTGCGGGAGGGCCGATAGATACGCAGTATTTT
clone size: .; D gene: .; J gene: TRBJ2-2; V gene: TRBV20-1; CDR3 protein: CSARDQGNSGELFF; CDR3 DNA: TGCAGTGCTAGAGATCAAGGGAATTCAGGGGAGCTGTTTTTT
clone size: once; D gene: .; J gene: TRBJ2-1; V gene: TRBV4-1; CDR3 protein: CASSFRSSSYNGQFF; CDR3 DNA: TGCGCCAGCAGCTTCCGCTCCAGCTCCTACAATGGGCAGTTCTTC
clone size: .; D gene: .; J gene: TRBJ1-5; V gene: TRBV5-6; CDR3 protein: CASSGYVSWPWNQPQHF; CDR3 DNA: TGTGCCAGCAGCGGTTACGTGAGCTGGCCTTGGAATCAGCCCCAGCATTTT
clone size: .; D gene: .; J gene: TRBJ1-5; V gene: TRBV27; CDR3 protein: CASSLSGGGQPQHF; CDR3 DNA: TGTGCCAGCAGTTTATCTGGGGGAGGGCAGCCCCAGCATTTT
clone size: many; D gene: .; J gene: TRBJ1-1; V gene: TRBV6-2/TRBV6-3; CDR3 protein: CASSSLTEAFF; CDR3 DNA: TGTGCCAGCAGTTCCCTCACTGAAGCTTTCTTT
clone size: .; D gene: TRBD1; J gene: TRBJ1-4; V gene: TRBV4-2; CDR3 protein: CASSRTGAATNEKLFF; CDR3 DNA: TGTGCCAGCAGCCGGACAGGGGCCGCAACTAATGAAAAACTGTTTTTT
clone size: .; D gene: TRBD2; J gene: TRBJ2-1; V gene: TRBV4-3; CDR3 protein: CASSQELLAGNEQFF; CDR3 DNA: TGCGCCAGCAGCCAAGAGCTCCTAGCGGGCAATGAGCAGTTCTTC
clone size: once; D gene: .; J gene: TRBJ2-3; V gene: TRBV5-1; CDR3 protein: CASSLWVTDTDTQNF; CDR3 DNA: TGCGCCAGCAGCTTGTGGGTGACGGACACAGATACGCAGAATTTT
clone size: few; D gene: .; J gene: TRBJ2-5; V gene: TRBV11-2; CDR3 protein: CASSLDLTGYSQETQYF; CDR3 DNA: TGTGCCAGCAGCTTAGATCTCACGGGATACTCCCAAGAGACCCAGTACTTC
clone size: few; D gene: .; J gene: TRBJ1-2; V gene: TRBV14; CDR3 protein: CASSQQHSYGYTF; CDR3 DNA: TGTGCCAGCAGCCAACAACATTCCTATGGCTACACCTTC
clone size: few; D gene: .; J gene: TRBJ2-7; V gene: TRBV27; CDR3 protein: CASSSYPPGSPTYEQYF; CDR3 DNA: TGTGCCAGCAGTTCTTACCCGCCAGGGAGCCCCACCTACGAGCAGTACTTC
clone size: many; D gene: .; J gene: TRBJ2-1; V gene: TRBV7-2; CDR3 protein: CASSLGPPGKPYNEQFF; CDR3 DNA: TGTGCCAGCAGCTTAGGGCCGCCGGGTAAGCCCTACAATGAGCAGTTCTTC
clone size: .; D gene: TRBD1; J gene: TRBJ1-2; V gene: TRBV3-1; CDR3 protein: CASSQGQGRNGYTF; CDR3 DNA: TGTGCCAGCAGCCAGGGACAGGGGAGAAATGGCTACACCTTC
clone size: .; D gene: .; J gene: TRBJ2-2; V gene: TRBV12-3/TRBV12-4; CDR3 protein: CASSTNHRVGELFF; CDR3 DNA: TGTGCCAGCAGTACCAACCACAGGGTCGGGGAGCTGTTTTTT
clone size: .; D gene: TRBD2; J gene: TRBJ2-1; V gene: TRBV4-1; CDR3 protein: CASSPDILAGVNNEQFF; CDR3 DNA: TGCGCCAGCAGCCCCGATATACTAGCGGGTGTTAACAATGAGCAGTTCTTC
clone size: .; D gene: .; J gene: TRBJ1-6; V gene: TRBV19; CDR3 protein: CAGRISTGLDSPLHF; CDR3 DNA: TGTGCCGGTAGAATTTCGACAGGTCTTGATTCACCCCTCCACTTT
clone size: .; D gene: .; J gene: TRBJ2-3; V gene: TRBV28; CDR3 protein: CVSSFPQGGRADSQYF; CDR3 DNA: TGTGTCAGCAGTTTCCCCCAGGGGGGCCGGGCAGATTCGCAGTATTTT
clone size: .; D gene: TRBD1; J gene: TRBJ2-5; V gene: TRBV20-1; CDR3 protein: CSIVFPDRVETQYF; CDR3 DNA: TGCAGCATTGTATTTCCCGACAGGGTAGAGACCCAGTACTTC
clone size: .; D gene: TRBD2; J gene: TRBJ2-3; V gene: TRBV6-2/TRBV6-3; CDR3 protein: CASSWVAGGSDTQYF; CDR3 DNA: TGTGCCAGCAGTTGGGTAGCGGGAGGCTCAGATACGCAGTATTTT
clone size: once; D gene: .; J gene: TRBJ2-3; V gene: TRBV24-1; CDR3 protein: CDTSDSTTSTDTQYF; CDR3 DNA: TGTGACACCAGTGATTCGACGACTAGCACAGATACGCAGTATTTT
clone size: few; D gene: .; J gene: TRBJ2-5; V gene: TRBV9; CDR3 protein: CASSLVGGQQETQYF; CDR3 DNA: TGTGCCAGCAGCCTCGTAGGGGGTCAACAAGAGACCCAGTACTTC
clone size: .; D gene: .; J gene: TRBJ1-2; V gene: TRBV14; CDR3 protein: CASSQDQNGFYGYTF; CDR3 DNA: TGTGCCAGCAGCCAAGATCAAAACGGTTTCTATGGCTACACCTTC
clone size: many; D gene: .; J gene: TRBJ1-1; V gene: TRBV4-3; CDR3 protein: CASSQDPAPSEAFF; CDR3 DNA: TGCGCCAGCAGCCAAGATCCGGCACCTTCTGAAGCTTTCTTT
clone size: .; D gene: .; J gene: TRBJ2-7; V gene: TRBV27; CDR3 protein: CASSIGGGLTYEQYF; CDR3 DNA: TGTGCCAGCAGTATAGGAGGGGGGTTGACCTACGAGCAGTACTTC
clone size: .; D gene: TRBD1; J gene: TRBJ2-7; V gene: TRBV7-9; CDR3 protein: CASSLGQGVFSYEQYF; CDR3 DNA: TGTGCCAGCAGCTTGGGACAGGGGGTTTTTTCCTACGAGCAGTACTTC
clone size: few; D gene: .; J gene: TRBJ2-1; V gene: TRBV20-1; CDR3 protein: CSAIQITYNEQFF; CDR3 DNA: TGCAGTGCTATACAGATAACCTACAATGAGCAGTTCTTC
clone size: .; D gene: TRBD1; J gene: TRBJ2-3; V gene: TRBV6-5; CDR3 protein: CASSYDGTVTQYF; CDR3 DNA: TGTGCCAGCAGTTACGACGGGACAGTTACGCAGTATTTT
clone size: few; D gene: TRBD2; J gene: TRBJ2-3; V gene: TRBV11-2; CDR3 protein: CASSESGGSSSTDTQYF; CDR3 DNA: TGTGCCAGCAGCGAGAGCGGGGGAAGCTCTAGCACAGATACGCAGTATTTT
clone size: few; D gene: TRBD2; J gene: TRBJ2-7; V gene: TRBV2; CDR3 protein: CASSIRLADYEQYF; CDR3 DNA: TGTGCCAGCTCTATACGGCTAGCGGACTACGAGCAGTACTTC
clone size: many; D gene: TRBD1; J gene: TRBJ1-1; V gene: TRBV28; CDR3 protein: CASSFRGTAGTEAFF; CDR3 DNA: TGTGCCAGCAGTTTTCGGGGGACAGCGGGGACTGAAGCTTTCTTT
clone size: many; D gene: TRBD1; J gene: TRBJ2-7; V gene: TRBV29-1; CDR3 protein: CSVEDAGTGGYEQYF; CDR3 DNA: TGCAGCGTTGAAGATGCCGGGACAGGGGGATACGAGCAGTACTTC
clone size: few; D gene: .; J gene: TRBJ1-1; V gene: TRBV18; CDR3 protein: CASSPPSTTEAFF; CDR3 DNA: TGTGCCAGCTCACCACCGAGCACTACTGAAGCTTTCTTT
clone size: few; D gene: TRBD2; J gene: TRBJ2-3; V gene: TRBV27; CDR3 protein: CACSSRIRSGTSVYTQYF; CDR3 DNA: TGTGCCTGCAGTTCGCGAATCCGGTCCGGGACTAGCGTCTATACGCAGTATTTT
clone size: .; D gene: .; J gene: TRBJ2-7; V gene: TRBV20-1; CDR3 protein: CSASPRSYEQYF; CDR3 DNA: TGCAGTGCTAGTCCGCGGAGCTACGAGCAGTACTTC
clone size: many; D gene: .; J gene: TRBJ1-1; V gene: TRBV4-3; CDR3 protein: CASSPLLGLRDTEAFF; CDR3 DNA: TGCGCCAGCAGCCCGTTACTAGGGCTTCGGGACACTGAAGCTTTCTTT
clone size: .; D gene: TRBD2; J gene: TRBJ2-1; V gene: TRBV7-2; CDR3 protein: CATSGSDSYNEQFF; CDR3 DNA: TGTGCCACCAGCGGGAGCGACTCCTACAATGAGCAGTTCTTC
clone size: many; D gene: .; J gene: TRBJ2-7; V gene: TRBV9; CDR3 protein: CASSVAGQGPSYEQYF; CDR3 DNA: TGTGCCAGCAGCGTAGCGGGCCAGGGGCCCTCCTACGAGCAGTACTTC